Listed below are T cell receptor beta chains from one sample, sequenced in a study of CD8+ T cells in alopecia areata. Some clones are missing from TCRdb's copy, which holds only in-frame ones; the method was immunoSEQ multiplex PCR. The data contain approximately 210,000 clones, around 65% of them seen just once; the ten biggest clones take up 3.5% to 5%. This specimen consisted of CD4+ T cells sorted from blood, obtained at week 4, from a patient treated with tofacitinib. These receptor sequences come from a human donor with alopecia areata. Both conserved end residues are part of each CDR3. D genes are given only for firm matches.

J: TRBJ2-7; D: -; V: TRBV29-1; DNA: TGCAGCGCCGGGACGGCCTCCTACGAGCAGTACTTC; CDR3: CSAGTASYEQYF
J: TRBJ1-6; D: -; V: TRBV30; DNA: TGTGCCTGGAGTTTTCAACAGGGTAATTCACCCCTCCACTTT; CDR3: CAWSFQQGNSPLHF
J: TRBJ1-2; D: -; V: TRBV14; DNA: TGTGCCAGCAGCCAAGGCCCATATCCAGCTCTATATGGCTACACCTTC; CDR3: CASSQGPYPALYGYTF
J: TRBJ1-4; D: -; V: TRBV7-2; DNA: TGTGCCAGCAGCTTAGATCGTGGGACGGGGGAAAAACTGTTTTTT; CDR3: CASSLDRGTGEKLFF
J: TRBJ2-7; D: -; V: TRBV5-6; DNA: TGTGCCAGCAGCTTGAGGTGGGCGAGCTACGAGCAGTACTTC; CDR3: CASSLRWASYEQYF
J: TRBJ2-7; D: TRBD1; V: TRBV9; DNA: TGTGCCAGCAGCGTAGCGGCAGGGGGCTACGAGCAGTACTTC; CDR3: CASSVAAGGYEQYF
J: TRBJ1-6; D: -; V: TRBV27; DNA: TGTGCCAGCACGAAGGAGAGCTCCTATAATTCACCCCTCCACTTT; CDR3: CASTKESSYNSPLHF
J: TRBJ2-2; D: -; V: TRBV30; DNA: TGTGCCTGGGACTCTGGGGTAAACACCGGGGAGCTGTTTTTT; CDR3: CAWDSGVNTGELFF
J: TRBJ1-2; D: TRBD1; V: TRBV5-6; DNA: TGTGCCAGCAGCTTGGGGCACAGGGGGCTTGGCTACACCTTC; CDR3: CASSLGHRGLGYTF
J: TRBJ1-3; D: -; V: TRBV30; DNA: TGTGCCTGGAACCAACAGTCCTCTGGAAACACCATATATTTT; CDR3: CAWNQQSSGNTIYF
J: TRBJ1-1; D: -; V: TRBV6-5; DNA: TGTGCCAGCAGTCAGGGGACGACGCTGAACACTGAAGCTTTCTTT; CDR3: CASSQGTTLNTEAFF
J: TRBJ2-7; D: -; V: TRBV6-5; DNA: TGTGCCAGCAGTCACAGACAGGGACTGGGGAACGAGCAGTACTTC; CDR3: CASSHRQGLGNEQYF
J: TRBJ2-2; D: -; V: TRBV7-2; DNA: TGTGCCAGCAGCTTAGCCGGGGAGCTGTTTTTT; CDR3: CASSLAGELFF